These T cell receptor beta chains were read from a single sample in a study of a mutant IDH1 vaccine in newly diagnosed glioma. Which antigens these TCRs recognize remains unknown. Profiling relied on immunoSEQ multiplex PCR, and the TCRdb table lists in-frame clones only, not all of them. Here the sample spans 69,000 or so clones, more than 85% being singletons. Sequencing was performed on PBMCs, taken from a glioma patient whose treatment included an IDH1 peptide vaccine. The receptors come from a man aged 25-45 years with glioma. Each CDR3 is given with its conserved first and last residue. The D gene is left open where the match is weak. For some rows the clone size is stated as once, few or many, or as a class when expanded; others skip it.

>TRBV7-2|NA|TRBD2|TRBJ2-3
CASSLGGPSGSDTQYF
TGTGCCAGCAGCTTAGGAGGGCCTAGCGGGAGTGATACGCAGTATTTT
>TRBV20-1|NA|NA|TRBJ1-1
CSAEPDIEAFF
TGCAGTGCCGAACCGGACATTGAAGCTTTCTTT
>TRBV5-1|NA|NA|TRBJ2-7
CASSLGDGEQYF
TGCGCCAGCAGCTTGGGGGACGGCGAGCAGTACTTC
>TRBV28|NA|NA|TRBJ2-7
CASSKTGPYEQYF
TGTGCCAGCAGTAAGACGGGCCCCTACGAGCAGTACTTC
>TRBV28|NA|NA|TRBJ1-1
CASRTQGLGTEAFF
TGTGCCAGCAGGACCCAGGGGTTGGGCACTGAAGCTTTCTTT
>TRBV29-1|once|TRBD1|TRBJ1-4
CSVGQGAEKLFF
TGCAGCGTTGGACAGGGGGCGGAAAAACTGTTTTTT
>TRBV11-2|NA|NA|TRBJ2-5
CASGYSTQYF
TGTGCCAGCGGGTATAGCACCCAGTACTTC
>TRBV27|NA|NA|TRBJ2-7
CASSLRLFSEQYF
TGTGCCAGCAGTTTAAGGCTCTTTTCCGAGCAGTACTTC
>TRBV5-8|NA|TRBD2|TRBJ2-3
CASSSGTSVTDTQYF
TGTGCCAGCAGTTCCGGGACTAGCGTAACAGATACGCAGTATTTT
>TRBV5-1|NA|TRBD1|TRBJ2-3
CASSLRTGSTDTQYF
TGCGCCAGCAGCTTACGGACAGGAAGCACAGATACGCAGTATTTT
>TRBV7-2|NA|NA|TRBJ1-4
CASSWQGRTNEKLFF
TGTGCCAGCAGCTGGCAGGGGAGAACTAATGAAAAACTGTTTTTT
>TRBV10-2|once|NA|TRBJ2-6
CASTQGGGANVLTF
TGCGCCAGTACCCAGGGTGGTGGGGCCAACGTCCTGACTTTC
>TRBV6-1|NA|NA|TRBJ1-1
CASSSQGKNTEAFF
TGTGCCAGCAGTTCCCAGGGAAAGAACACTGAAGCTTTCTTT
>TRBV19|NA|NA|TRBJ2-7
CASSAGFRKLYEQYF
TGTGCCAGTAGTGCCGGTTTTCGGAAATTGTACGAGCAGTACTTC
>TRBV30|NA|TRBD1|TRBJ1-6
CAWSGPGQGVSPLHF
TGTGCCTGGAGTGGCCCGGGACAGGGTGTTTCACCCCTCCACTTT
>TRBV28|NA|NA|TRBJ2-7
CASRGIRYEQYF
TGTGCCAGCCGGGGTATCCGCTACGAGCAGTACTTC
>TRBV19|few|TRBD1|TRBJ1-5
CASQNRGHQPQHF
TGTGCCAGTCAAAACAGGGGACATCAGCCCCAGCATTTT
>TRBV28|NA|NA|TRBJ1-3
CATLGRDGNTIYF
TGTGCCACCTTGGGAAGGGATGGAAACACCATATATTTT
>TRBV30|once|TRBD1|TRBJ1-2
CAWSVLVRGRTGYTF
TGTGCCTGGAGTGTACTTGTCAGGGGGCGGACAGGCTACACCTTC
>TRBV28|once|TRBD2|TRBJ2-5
CASSLWFAGAEREGETQYF
TGTGCCAGCAGTTTATGGTTTGCCGGGGCGGAGAGGGAGGGGGAGACCCAGTACTTC
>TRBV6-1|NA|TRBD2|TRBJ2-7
CASSATSGGSSYEQYF
TGTGCCAGCAGTGCGACTAGCGGGGGTAGCTCCTACGAGCAGTACTTC
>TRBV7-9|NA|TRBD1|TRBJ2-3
CASSPPLTGGTDTQYF
TGTGCCAGCAGCCCACCCCTGACAGGGGGCACAGATACGCAGTATTTT
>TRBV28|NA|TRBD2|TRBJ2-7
CASSLAGGTYEQYF
TGTGCCAGCAGTTTAGCGGGAGGGACCTACGAGCAGTACTTC
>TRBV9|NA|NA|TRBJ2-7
CASSATDNYEQYF
TGTGCCAGCAGCGCGACAGATAACTACGAGCAGTACTTC
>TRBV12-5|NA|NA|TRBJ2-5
CASGLAGTGILAGPTYQETQYF
TGTGCTAGTGGTTTGGCCGGGACAGGGATACTAGCGGGACCCACGTACCAAGAGACCCAGTACTTC